This TCR beta chain was sequenced for a study of blood T cell repertoires in COVID-19 (dated by TCRdb to the early 2020s). Context from the whole study: The collaborator samples originated in the United States, Italy and Spain and spanned the acute and convalescent phases of COVID-19. The prospective study material was composed of cDNA or gDNA derived from T cells, B-cell-depleted T cells, or PBMCs. Deeply sampled blood TCRbeta repertoires from subjects exposed to, actively infected with, or recovered from COVID-19 were included in the dataset. The repertoires were released in a freely available public database meant as a resource for research on the immune response to SARS-CoV-2. Samples came from the ongoing ImmuneRACE study (first 160 participants) plus 1,254 subjects from 6 global collaborators. Nearly every sample came with metadata listing a de-identified subject ID, COVID-19 status, age in years and sex. Where available, HLA class I and class II types were taken from metadata supplied by the sample provider and were not determined by assay-based typing. Overall study outcomes, separate from this receptor: Clinical and demographic metadata were provided uncurated, with the amount varying by source and participant.

The CDR3 runs 14 residues from the cysteine to the phenylalanine. CDR3 DNA only is kept here, 42 bases in frame from base 1. The junction shows trimming of 0 bases on V and 2 bases on J, plus 10 bases between the germline ends. From the germline V gene (reference sequence), CDR1 is GTSNPN and CDR2 is SVGIG. Enrolling through a virtual design, the prospective study's participants ranged in age from roughly 18 to 95 years and lived across roughly 23 United States geographic areas. Cohort assignment in the prospective study relied on participant-reported clinical history from a screening survey and a study questionnaire. Each participant in the prospective study had whole blood, serum and a nasopharyngeal or oropharyngeal swab collected by mobile phlebotomists. Over a 2-month period, participants in the prospective study had the option of providing additional blood draws and questionnaires. Blood samples from the prospective study were shipped frozen or at room temperature prior to DNA extraction.

This clone has just one count. No cognate antigen has been identified for it. Base qualities are missing; no much larger clone stands one base away. TCRbeta CDR3 regions were amplified from genomic DNA using the immunoSEQ Assay, a bias-controlled multiplex PCR. The authors processed their data as follows. The number of nucleated cells in each sample was estimated from the amplification of reference gene primers within the assay. To quantify the absolute abundance of each unique TCRbeta CDR3 rearrangement, sequence reads were collapsed and filtered. For each sample, productive Simpson clonality was calculated as the square root of Simpson's diversity index across productive rearrangements. Not all clones reach the TCRdb copy of this immuneACCESS table, which keeps in-frame sequences only. Checked studies attribute under half of the gap to unresolved V genes and leave the rest unexplained. V and J calls and clone size are as listed in that table; D and trimming were resolved from the DNA. The sample contains about 200,000 clones, more than 75% of them found a single time. The ten largest clonotypes hold 5.6% of the sample.

Sequencing was done on a sample of PBMCs or T cells enriched from blood (not recorded which). The rearranged chain carries TRBV30 and TRBJ2-5; tentative D gene TRBD2, with 5 bases matching. The TCR comes from a man aged 35 to 55 with acute COVID-19. The CDR3 loop reads CAWSVLGAQETQYF. The DNA is as follows: TGTGCCTGGAGTGTACTGGGAGCTCAAGAGACCCAGTACTTC.